This T cell receptor (beta chain) was recovered during a study of blood T cell repertoires in COVID-19. Study as a whole: The United States, Italy and Spain were the sources of the acute and convalescent COVID-19 samples. The analysed material was cDNA or gDNA that came from T cells, B-cell-depleted T cells, or PBMCs.

Germline values: CDR1 LNHDA, CDR2 SQIVND (reference sequence). The V gene end was trimmed by 5 bases and the J gene end by 10 bases; junction bases not matched to a gene: 10. The length of the CDR3 is 13 residues. Profiled with immunoSEQ multiplex PCR; TCRdb holds only in-frame clones, not every one. The table records about 200,000 clones, approximately 82% of them present only once. Sequenced material: peripheral blood. The source is a human donor with acute or convalescent COVID-19. The donor label of this sample is uncertain. The gene calls are TRBV19 and TRBJ1-2, with 7 bases fitting TRBD1. The CDR3 loop is CASSDLRDSHYTF. The CDR3 DNA follows: TGTGCCAGTAGTGATCTCCGGGACAGTCACTACACCTTC.